This TCR beta chain is drawn from a study of blood T cell repertoires in COVID-19. Study details: Both acute and convalescent COVID-19 samples were obtained from the United States, Italy and Spain. The analysed material was cDNA or gDNA that came from T cells, B-cell-depleted T cells, or PBMCs.

Only in-frame clones appear in the TCRdb table, and some are missing; sequencing was by immunoSEQ multiplex PCR. The sample carries about 250,000 clones, approximately 90% recorded once. CDR3 size: 16 residues. With V trimmed by 4 bases and J by 0 bases, 7 bases remained unmatched. Looked up from germline, CDR1 is SGHDT and CDR2 is YYEEEE. The study recruited people aged about 18 to 95 years across around 23 US areas. Categorization into cohorts depended on clinical history that participants reported. The sequence was collected from a man younger than 35 who had recovered from COVID-19. The source material was PBMCs or T cells enriched from blood (not recorded which). The chain couples TRBV5-6 to TRBJ2-1; 7 bases are shared with TRBD1. CDR3 protein: CASSLPRDSSYNEQFF. The CDR3 DNA reads TGTGCCAGCAGCCTACCCCGGGACAGCTCCTACAATGAGCAGTTCTTC.